The next 22 T cell receptor beta chains were all read from a single sample in a study of cytomegalovirus exposure and HLA in healthy donors (dated by TCRdb to the late 2010s). Library creation used the immunoSEQ multiplex PCR assay. Entries here come from immuneACCESS through TCRdb and include only in-frame sequences with V and J called. Some clones fail to appear in such tables; in the studies checked, an unresolved V gene covers under half of the shortfall, and the cause of the remainder is unknown. This sample comprises 200,000 to 300,000 clones, roughly 87% of them detected only once. The ten largest clones capture approximately 12% of the sample. Sequencing was done on a sample of PBMCs. The origin of the receptors is a man younger than 35 in good health and CMV-seropositive.

The chain has TRBV5-1 and TRBJ2-3; 8 nucleotides agree with TRBD2. The CDR3 sequence is 16 residues long. CDR1 is SGHRS and CDR2 is YFSETQ in the germline V gene. Unmatched junction bases numbered 6, after V lost 1 base and J lost 2 bases. The CDR3 DNA reads as TGCGCCAGCAGCTTGCCAAGCGGGAGTTTCACAGATACGCAGTATTTT. It yields the protein CASSLPSGSFTDTQYF.

CDR3 coding DNA: TGTGCCAACCCGCCGCAGGGGGTCAACACCGGGGAGCTGTTTTTT. It is translated as CANPPQGVNTGELFF. V is TRBV7-2 and J is TRBJ2-2, with TRBD1 matching over 7 bases. The CDR3 is 15 residues long. The V gene end was trimmed by 10 bases and the J gene end by 2 bases; junction bases not matched to a gene: 10. Germline CDR1 is SGHTA and CDR2 is FQGNSA.

The chain combines TRBV28 with TRBJ1-1; 8 nucleotides line up with TRBD1. Per germline, CDR1 MDHEN and CDR2 SYDVKM. The CDR3 extends over 14 amino acids. Trimming took 6 bases from V and 4 from J; bases not matched to a gene: 7. CDR3 region: CASSTRGRFTEAFF. The CDR3 nucleotides are TGTGCCAGCAGCACCAGGGGGCGGTTCACTGAAGCTTTCTTT.

With regard to this clone: One end of the junction does not line up with germline, which may come from a read error. The chain joins TRBV11-2 to TRBJ2-3; maybe TRBD1 (5 bases). Germline V gene data show CDR1 as SGHAT and CDR2 as FQNNGV. The CDR3 spans 17 residues. CDR3 loop: CASRLDQVFRGTDTQYF. The DNA of the CDR3 is TGTGCCAGCAGATTAGATCAAGTCTTCAGGGGCACAGATACGCAGTATTTT.

This clone was found many times. This sequence joins TRBV7-9 and TRBJ1-2; a possible D gene is TRBD1 (6 bases). The germline V gene encodes CDR1 SEHNR and CDR2 FQNEAQ (reference sequence). The CDR3 length is 15 residues. V was clipped by 1 base and J by 0 bases, with 9 bases between them. CDR3 sequence (DNA): TGTGCCAGCAGCTTAGGGGCAGGGGCTAACTATGGCTACACCTTC. Translated, it gives CASSLGAGANYGYTF.

The rearrangement joins TRBV5-1 to TRBJ2-7; a possible D gene is TRBD1 (6 bases). Germline V gene lookup returns CDR1 SGHRS and CDR2 YFSETQ. The CDR3 has 12 residues. The V end lost 1 base, the J end lost 7 bases, and 9 bases lay between the germline ends. The CDR3 here is CASSLYQGEQYF. CDR3 nucleotide sequence: TGCGCCAGCAGCTTGTACCAGGGGGAGCAGTACTTC.

This chain uses TRBV27 with TRBJ2-5, with D tentatively TRBD1 (5 bases). Looked up from germline, CDR1 is MNHEY and CDR2 is SMNVEV (reference sequence). The CDR3 is made up of 14 amino acids. V lost 5 bases to trimming and J lost 2 bases, with 12 bases between them. The CDR3 spells CASSPRQHQETQYF. CDR3 bases: TGTGCCAGCAGTCCACGACAGCATCAAGAGACCCAGTACTTC.

The rearrangement joins TRBV29-1 to TRBJ1-2; possible D gene TRBD1, 5 bases. This CDR3 is 10 amino acids long. CDR1 is SQVTM, CDR2 ANQGSEA, per germline. V was shortened by 3 bases and J by 7 bases, with 6 bases between the two germline ends. In DNA, the CDR3 is TGCAGCGTTGACGGGGGTGGCTACACCTTC. As protein: CSVDGGGYTF.

About this clone: The same CDR3 also results from other DNA sequences found in this sample. The chain combines TRBV9 with TRBJ2-5; perhaps TRBD1 as D (5 bases). Trimming took off 2 bases at V and 5 bases at J, with 10 bases between the two ends. Germline V CDR1 and CDR2: SGDLS, YYNGEE. CDR3 size: 13 residues. Here the CDR3 DNA reads TGTGCCAGCAGCGTCTGGGGCGAGGAGACCCAGTACTTC. It is translated as CASSVWGEETQYF.

V gene TRBV28 combines with J gene TRBJ2-3, with D uncertain. The CDR3 covers 13 residues. Trimming cost V 6 bases and J 5 bases, with 12 bases left between them. Germline-derived CDR1 and CDR2 are MDHEN and SYDVKM. Here the CDR3 DNA reads TGTGCCAGCAGCCCGAGAGTTGTAGATACGCAGTATTTT. It specifies CASSPRVVDTQYF.

This sequence joins TRBV11-3 and TRBJ1-3; possibly TRBD1 for D (6 bases). From germline, CDR1 is SGHNT and CDR2 YENEEA. The CDR3 runs 14 residues. V was shortened by 5 bases and J by 3 bases, with 11 bases between the two germline ends. The CDR3 nucleotides are TGTGCCAGCAGCCCTACAGGGAATGGAAACACCATATATTTT. Protein sequence: CASSPTGNGNTIYF.

The CDR3 DNA sequence: TGTGCCAGCAGCGAGGAGGGAGCGGCGTACTTC. It yields the protein CASSEEGAAYF. This chain joins TRBV5-8 and TRBJ2-7, with D possibly matching TRBD2 (6 bases). The CDR3 covers 11 residues. Trimming removed 4 bases from V and 12 bases from J, with 14 bases in between. Germline values: CDR1 SGHTS, CDR2 YDEGEE.

The chain is built from TRBV5-4 and TRBJ1-2, with TRBD1 matching over 11 bases. Trimming cost V 0 bases and J 8 bases; bases outside gene matches: 15. There are 18 residues in the CDR3. Germline loops: CDR1 SGHNT, CDR2 YYREEE (reference sequence). The CDR3 DNA sequence: TGTGCCAGCAGCTTGGCCTCAGGACAGGGGGCGCCCCACGGAGGCTACACCTTC. Translated, it gives CASSLASGQGAPHGGYTF.

This sequence joins TRBV2 and TRBJ2-5; maybe TRBD2 (7 bases). Trimming took off 5 bases at V and 1 base at J, with 11 bases between the two ends. Per the germline V gene, CDR1 is SNHLY and CDR2 is FYNNEI. The CDR3 is made up of 14 amino acids. The CDR3 bases are TGTGCCAGCAGTCACGGGGGGCTCCAAGAGACCCAGTACTTC. Its protein product is CASSHGGLQETQYF.

J is TRBJ2-1 and V is TRBV6-5; D may be TRBD1 (5 bases). The V end was cut by 7 bases, the J end by 6 bases, with 16 bases between. The CDR3 loop spans 14 amino acids. Germline V gene sequence: CDR1 MNHEY, CDR2 SVGAGI. In nucleotides, the CDR3 is TGTGCCAGCACAAGTGAAGGAAGGGGCAATGAGCAGTTCTTC. Translation gives CASTSEGRGNEQFF.

The rearrangement links TRBV4-1 to TRBJ2-7; 11 positions match TRBD2. Germline V gives CDR1 MGHRA, CDR2 YSYEKL. Trimming at V came to 5 bases and at J to 2 bases, leaving 5 bases not matched to a gene. The CDR3 consists of 15 residues. The CDR3 loop reads CASSETSGDPYEQYF. The CDR3 DNA is TGCGCCAGCAGCGAGACTAGCGGGGATCCCTACGAGCAGTACTTC.

The chain recombines TRBV5-1 with TRBJ1-1; D unclear. The CDR3 length is 15 residues. Per the germline V gene, CDR1 is SGHRS and CDR2 is YFSETQ. V lost 4 bases, J lost 4 bases, and 17 bases lay in between. CDR3 protein: CASSEVVADATEAFF. The CDR3, as DNA: TGCGCCAGCAGCGAAGTCGTAGCCGACGCCACTGAAGCTTTCTTT.

The chain combines TRBV29-1 with TRBJ1-2, with 7 positions matching TRBD1. Germline V lookup: CDR1 SQVTM, CDR2 ANQGSEA. V was pared by 1 base and J by 4 bases, with 9 bases of the junction left unmatched. There are 15 residues in the CDR3. The CDR3 loop is CSVEVVGGDGYGYTF. As DNA, the CDR3 is TGCAGCGTTGAAGTTGTAGGGGGCGACGGCTATGGCTACACCTTC.

J is TRBJ2-1 and V is TRBV10-2; D gene uncertain. Trimming took 0 bases from V and 3 from J, leaving 3 bases between them. This CDR3 is built from 13 residues. CDR1 is WSHSY, CDR2 SAAADI, per germline. In DNA form, the CDR3 reads TGCGCCAGCAGTGAGTCGCTCTACAATGAGCAGTTCTTC. Translating it yields CASSESLYNEQFF.

The chain combines TRBV7-8 with TRBJ1-2, with D perhaps TRBD1 (6 bases). CDR3 length equals 15 residues. V was pared by 1 base and J by 4 bases, with 13 bases between. Germline loops: CDR1 SGHVS, CDR2 FQNEAQ. CDR3 sequence (DNA): TGTGCCAGCAGCTTAGGGATACAGGGCGCCTATGGCTACACCTTC. Translated: CASSLGIQGAYGYTF.

The J gene is TRBJ2-3, the V gene TRBV25-1, with unresolved D. Trimming shortened V by 3 bases and J by 4 bases, and 5 bases separated the two germline ends. Germline V gene data show CDR1 as MGHDK and CDR2 as SYGVNS. This CDR3 region has 12 residues. The CDR3 nucleotides read TGTGCCAGCAGTGATCCCCCAGATACGCAGTATTTT. Its translation is CASSDPPDTQYF. Drawing the rest from reference TRBV25-1 and TRBJ2-3, the complete variable domain is EADIYQTPRYLVIGTGKKITLECSQTMGHDKMYWYQQDPGMELHLIHYSYGVNSTEKGDLSSESTVSRIRTEHFPLTLESARPSHTSQYLCASSDPPDTQYFGPGTRLTVL.

The gene calls are TRBV2 and TRBJ1-1; unclear D gene. The CDR3 is 13 amino acids. With 1 base removed from V and 11 bases from J, the gap between germline ends came to 14 bases. CDR1 SNHLY and CDR2 FYNNEI come from the germline V gene. CDR3 protein: CASSEEGGLLAFF. CDR3 bases: TGTGCCAGCAGTGAAGAAGGCGGGCTATTGGCTTTCTTT. Combining the CDR3 with reference TRBV2 and TRBJ1-1 gives the whole variable domain EPEVTQTPSHQVTQMGQEVILRCVPISNHLYFYWYRQILGQKVEFLVSFYNNEISEKSEIFDDQFSVERPDGSNFTLKIRSTKLEDSAMYFCASSEEGGLLAFFGQGTRLTVV.